This T cell receptor beta chain was sequenced for a study of cytomegalovirus exposure and HLA in healthy donors. Study in general: The roughly 120 million unique TCR beta sequences, from about 180 million T cells, were found by an earlier analysis.

Germline lookup yields CDR1 SGHAT and CDR2 FQDESV (reference sequence). CDR3 length: 15 amino acids. After removal of 6 bases from V and 4 bases from J, the junction contained 7 bases not matched to a gene. PCR involved 60 Vbeta and 13 Jbeta primers. Method: immunoSEQ multiplex PCR; TCRdb's copy keeps in-frame clones and lacks some. The table lists 100,000 to 150,000 clones, 70% to 80% of them singletons. Comments on this clone: Its antigen is not known.

General study results and limits: Reports credit the classifier with highly specific, highly sensitive diagnosis of cytomegalovirus status. Information on immune exposure was restricted to one variable (CMV serostatus).

The sequence derives from a woman between 35 and 50 years old in good health and CMV-seropositive. The sequencing sample was made of PBMCs. The V call is TRBV11-1, the J call TRBJ2-3, with 10 bases that match TRBD2. CDR3 bases: TGTGCCAGCAGGCGAGCGGGAGGGCCGCCAGATACGCAGTATTTT. Translated: CASRRAGGPPDTQYF.